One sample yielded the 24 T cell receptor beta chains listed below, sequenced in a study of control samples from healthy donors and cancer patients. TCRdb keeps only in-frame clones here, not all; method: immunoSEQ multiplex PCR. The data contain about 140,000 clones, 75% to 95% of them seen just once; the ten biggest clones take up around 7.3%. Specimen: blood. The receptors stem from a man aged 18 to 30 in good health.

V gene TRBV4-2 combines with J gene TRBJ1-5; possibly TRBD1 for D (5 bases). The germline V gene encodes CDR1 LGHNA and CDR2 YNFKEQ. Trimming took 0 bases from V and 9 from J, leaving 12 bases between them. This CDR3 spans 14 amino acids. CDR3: CASSQDAGPSPQHF. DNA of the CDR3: TGTGCCAGCAGCCAAGATGCAGGGCCATCGCCCCAGCATTTT.

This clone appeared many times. In nucleotides, the CDR3 is TGTGCCAGCAGCTCCAGACCGACTAGCTCCTACAATGAGCAGTTCTTC. Its protein is CASSSRPTSSYNEQFF. The V and J genes are TRBV7-9 and TRBJ2-1; the D gene is possibly TRBD2 (6 bases). Germline lookup yields CDR1 SEHNR and CDR2 FQNEAQ (reference sequence). The V gene lost 4 bases and the J gene lost 0 bases, with 13 bases spanning the gap. The CDR3 runs to 16 residues.

The CDR3 coding sequence is TGTGCCAGCAGCTATGGGGGACCCACCGGGGAGCTGTTTTTT. Its translation: CASSYGGPTGELFF. This sequence joins TRBV28 and TRBJ2-2; perhaps D is TRBD1 or TRBD2 (5 bases each). V dropped 6 bases and J dropped 4 bases, with 12 bases sitting between them. The germline V gene has CDR1 MDHEN and CDR2 SYDVKM. This CDR3 spans 14 amino acids.

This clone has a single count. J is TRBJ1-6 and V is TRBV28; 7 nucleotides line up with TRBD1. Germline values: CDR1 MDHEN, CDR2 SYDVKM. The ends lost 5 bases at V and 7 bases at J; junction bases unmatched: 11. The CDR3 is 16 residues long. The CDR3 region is CASSNSRQGGNSPLHF. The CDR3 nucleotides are TGTGCCAGCAGTAACAGCAGACAGGGTGGAAATTCACCCCTCCACTTT.

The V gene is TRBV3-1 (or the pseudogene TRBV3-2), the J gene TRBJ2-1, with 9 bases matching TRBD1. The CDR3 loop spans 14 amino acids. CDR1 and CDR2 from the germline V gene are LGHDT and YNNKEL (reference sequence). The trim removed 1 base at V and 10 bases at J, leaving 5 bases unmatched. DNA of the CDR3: TGTGCCAGCAGCCAAGTCGCCGGGACAGGGGAGCAGTTCTTC. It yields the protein CASSQVAGTGEQFF.

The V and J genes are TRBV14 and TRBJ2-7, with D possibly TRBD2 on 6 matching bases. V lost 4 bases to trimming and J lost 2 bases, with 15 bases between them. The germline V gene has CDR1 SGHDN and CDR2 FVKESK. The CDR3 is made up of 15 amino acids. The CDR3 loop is CASSPPPGGPYEQYF. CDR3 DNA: TGTGCCAGCAGCCCGCCCCCCGGGGGACCCTACGAGCAGTACTTC.

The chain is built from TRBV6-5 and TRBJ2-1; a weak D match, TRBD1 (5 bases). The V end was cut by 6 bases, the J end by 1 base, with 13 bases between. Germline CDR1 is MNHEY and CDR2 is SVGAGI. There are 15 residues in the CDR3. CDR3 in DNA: TGTGCCAGCAGAAACGGACATGGGTCCTACAATGAGCAGTTCTTC. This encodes CASRNGHGSYNEQFF.

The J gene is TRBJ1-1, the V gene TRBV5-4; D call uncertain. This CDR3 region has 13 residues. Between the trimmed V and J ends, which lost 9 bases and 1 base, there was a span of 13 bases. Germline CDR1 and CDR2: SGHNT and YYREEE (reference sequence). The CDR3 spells CATLAAPNTEAFF. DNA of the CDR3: TGTGCCACCTTAGCCGCGCCGAACACTGAAGCTTTCTTT.

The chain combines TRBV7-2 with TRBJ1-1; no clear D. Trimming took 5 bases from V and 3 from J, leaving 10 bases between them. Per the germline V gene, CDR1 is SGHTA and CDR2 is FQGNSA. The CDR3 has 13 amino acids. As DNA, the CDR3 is TGTGCCAGCAGCCCCAGCGGTTACACTGAAGCTTTCTTT. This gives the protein CASSPSGYTEAFF.

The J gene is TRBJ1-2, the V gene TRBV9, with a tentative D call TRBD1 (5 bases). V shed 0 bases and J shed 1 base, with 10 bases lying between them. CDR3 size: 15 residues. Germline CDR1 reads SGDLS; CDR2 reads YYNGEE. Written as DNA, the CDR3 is TGTGCCAGCAGCGTAGACAGGACCCTTAACTATGGCTACACCTTC. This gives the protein CASSVDRTLNYGYTF. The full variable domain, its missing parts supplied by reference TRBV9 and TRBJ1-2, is DSGVTQTPKHLITATGQRVTLRCSPRSGDLSVYWYQQSLDQGLQFLIQYYNGEERAKGNILERFSAQQFPDLHSELNLSSLELGDSALYFCASSVDRTLNYGYTFGSGTRLTVV.

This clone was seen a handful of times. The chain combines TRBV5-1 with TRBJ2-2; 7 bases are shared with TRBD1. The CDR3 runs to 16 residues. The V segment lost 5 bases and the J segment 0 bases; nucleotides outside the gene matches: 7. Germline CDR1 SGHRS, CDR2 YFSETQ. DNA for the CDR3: TGCGCCAGCAGAGGGGGCAGCCCATCGAACACCGGGGAGCTGTTTTTT. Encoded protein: CASRGGSPSNTGELFF.

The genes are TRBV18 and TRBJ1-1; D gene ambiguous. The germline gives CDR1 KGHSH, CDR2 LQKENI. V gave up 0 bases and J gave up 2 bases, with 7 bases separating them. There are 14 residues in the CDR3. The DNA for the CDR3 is TGTGCCAGCTCACCACCCAATGCAAACACTGAAGCTTTCTTT. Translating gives CASSPPNANTEAFF.

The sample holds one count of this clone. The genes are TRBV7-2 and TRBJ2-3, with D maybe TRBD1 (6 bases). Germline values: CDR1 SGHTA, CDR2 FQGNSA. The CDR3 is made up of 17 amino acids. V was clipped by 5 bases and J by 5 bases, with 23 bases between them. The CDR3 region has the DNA TGTGCCAGCAGCCTATGGGGGACAACTCCCAAGGGAGATACGCAGTATTTT. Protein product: CASSLWGTTPKGDTQYF. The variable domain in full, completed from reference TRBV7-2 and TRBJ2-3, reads GAGVSQSPSNKVTEKGKDVELRCDPISGHTALYWYRQSLGQGLEFLIYFQGNSAPDKSGLPSDRFSAERTGGSVSTLTIQRTQQEDSAVYLCASSLWGTTPKGDTQYFGPGTRLTVL.

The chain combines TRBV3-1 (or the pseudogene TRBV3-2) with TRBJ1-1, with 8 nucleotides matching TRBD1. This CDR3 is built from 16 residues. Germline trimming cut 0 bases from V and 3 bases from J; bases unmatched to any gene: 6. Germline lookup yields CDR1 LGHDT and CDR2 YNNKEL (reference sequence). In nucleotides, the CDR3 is TGTGCCAGCAGCCAAGATTCTACAGGGGGTGACACTGAAGCTTTCTTT. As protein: CASSQDSTGGDTEAFF.

CDR3 sequence (DNA): TGCGCCAGCAGCCTGGGGACAGGTGTGAATTCACCCCTCCACTTT. It is translated as CASSLGTGVNSPLHF. The chain has TRBV5-1 and TRBJ1-6, with 8 bases aligning to TRBD1. Germline trimming cut 4 bases from V and 7 bases from J; bases unmatched to any gene: 7. Per the germline V gene, CDR1 is SGHRS and CDR2 is YFSETQ. This CDR3 contains 15 residues.

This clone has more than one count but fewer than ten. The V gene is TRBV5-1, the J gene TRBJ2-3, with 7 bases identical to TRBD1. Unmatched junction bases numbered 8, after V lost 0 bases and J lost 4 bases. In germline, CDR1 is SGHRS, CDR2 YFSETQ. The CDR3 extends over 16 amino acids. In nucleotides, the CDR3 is TGCGCCAGCAGCTTGGCCCTTGACAGGGTAGCAGATACGCAGTATTTT. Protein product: CASSLALDRVADTQYF.

The CDR3 protein is CATSRVGSNTEAFF. In nucleotides, the CDR3 is TGTGCCACCAGCAGAGTGGGCAGCAACACTGAAGCTTTCTTT. This sequence joins TRBV15 and TRBJ1-1; D is unresolved. This CDR3 comprises 14 residues. Per germline, CDR1 LNHNV and CDR2 YYDKDF (reference sequence). Trimming left V 1 base short and J 2 bases short, with 8 bases between.

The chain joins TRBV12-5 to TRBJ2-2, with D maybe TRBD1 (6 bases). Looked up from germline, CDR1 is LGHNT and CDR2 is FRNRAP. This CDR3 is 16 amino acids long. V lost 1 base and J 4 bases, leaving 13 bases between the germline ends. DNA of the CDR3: TGTGCTAGTGGTTTGGGCTTGGGGACATCCACCGGGGAGCTGTTTTTT. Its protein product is CASGLGLGTSTGELFF.

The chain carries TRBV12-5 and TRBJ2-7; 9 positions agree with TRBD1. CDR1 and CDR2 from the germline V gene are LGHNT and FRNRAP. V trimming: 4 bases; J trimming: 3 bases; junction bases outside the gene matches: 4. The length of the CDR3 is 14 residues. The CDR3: CASGSTGGFYEQYF. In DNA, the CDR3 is TGTGCTAGTGGTTCGACAGGGGGTTTCTACGAGCAGTACTTC.

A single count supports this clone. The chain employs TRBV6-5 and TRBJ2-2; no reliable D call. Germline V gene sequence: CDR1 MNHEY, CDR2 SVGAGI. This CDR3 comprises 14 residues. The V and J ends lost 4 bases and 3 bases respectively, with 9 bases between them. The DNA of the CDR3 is TGTGCCAGCAGTTTTTGGGCGGACACCGGGGAGCTGTTTTTT. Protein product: CASSFWADTGELFF.

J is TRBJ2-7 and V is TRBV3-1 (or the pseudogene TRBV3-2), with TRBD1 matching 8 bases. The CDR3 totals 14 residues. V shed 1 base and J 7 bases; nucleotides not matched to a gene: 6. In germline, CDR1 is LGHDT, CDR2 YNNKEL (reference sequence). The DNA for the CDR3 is TGTGCCAGCAGCCAAGGGACAGGGACACGGGAGCAGTACTTC. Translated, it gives CASSQGTGTREQYF.

The CDR3: CASSQAQGAAETQYF. CDR3 DNA: TGTGCCAGCAGCCAAGCACAGGGGGCTGCGGAGACCCAGTACTTC. The V gene is TRBV3-1 (or the pseudogene TRBV3-2), the J gene TRBJ2-5; 9 bases align to TRBD1. The V segment lost 1 base and the J segment 5 bases; nucleotides outside the gene matches: 5. Germline CDR1 is LGHDT and CDR2 is YNNKEL (reference sequence). This CDR3 is built from 15 residues.

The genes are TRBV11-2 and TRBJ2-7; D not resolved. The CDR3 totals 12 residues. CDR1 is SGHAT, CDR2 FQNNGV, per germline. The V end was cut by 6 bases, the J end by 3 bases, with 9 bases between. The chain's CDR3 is CASSFVDYEQYF. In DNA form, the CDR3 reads TGTGCCAGCAGTTTTGTGGACTACGAGCAGTACTTC.

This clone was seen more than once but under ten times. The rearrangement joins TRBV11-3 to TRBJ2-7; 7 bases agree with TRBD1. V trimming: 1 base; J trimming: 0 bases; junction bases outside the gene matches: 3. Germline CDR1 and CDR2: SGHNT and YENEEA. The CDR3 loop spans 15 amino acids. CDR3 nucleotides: TGTGCCAGCAGCTTAGGAGGGACAGACTCCTACGAGCAGTACTTC. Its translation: CASSLGGTDSYEQYF.